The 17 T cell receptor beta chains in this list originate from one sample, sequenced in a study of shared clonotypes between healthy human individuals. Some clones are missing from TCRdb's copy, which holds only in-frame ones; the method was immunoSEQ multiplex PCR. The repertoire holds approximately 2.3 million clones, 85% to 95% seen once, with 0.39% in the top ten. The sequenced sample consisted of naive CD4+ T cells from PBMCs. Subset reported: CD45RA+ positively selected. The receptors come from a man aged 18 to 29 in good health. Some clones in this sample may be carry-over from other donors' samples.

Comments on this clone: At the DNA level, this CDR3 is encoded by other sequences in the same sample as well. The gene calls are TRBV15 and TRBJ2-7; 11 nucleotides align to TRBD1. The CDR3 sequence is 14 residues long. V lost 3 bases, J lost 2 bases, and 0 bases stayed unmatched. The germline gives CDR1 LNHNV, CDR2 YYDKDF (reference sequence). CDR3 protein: CATSRGQGAYEQYF. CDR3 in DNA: TGTGCCACCAGCAGGGGACAGGGGGCCTACGAGCAGTACTTC.

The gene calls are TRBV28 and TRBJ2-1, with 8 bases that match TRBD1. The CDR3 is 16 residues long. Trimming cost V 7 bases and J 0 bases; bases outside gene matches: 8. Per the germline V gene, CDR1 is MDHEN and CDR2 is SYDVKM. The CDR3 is CASNFRGLDSYNEQFF. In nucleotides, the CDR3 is TGTGCCAGCAACTTCAGGGGGCTGGACTCCTACAATGAGCAGTTCTTC.

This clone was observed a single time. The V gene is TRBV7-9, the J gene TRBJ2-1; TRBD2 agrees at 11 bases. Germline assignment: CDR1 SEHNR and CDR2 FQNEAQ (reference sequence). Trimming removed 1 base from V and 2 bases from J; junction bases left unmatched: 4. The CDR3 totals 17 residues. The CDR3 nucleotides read TGTGCCAGCAGCTTAGTAACTAGCGGGAGAACCTACAATGAGCAGTTCTTC. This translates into CASSLVTSGRTYNEQFF.

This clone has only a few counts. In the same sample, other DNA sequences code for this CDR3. CDR3 nucleotides: TGTGCCAGTAGTATCGGCAGGGAGTACGAGCAGTACTTC. It encodes CASSIGREYEQYF. The chain uses TRBV19 and TRBJ2-7; D tentatively fits TRBD1 or TRBD2 (5 bases each). The CDR3 is 13 amino acids. Germline V gene sequence: CDR1 LNHDA, CDR2 SQIVND (reference sequence). Trimming took off 3 bases at V and 4 bases at J, with 10 bases between the two ends.

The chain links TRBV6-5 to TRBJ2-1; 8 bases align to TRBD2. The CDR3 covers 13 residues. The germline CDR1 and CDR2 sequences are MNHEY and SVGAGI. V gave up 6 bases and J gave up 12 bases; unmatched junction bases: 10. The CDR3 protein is CASRGSSGRPQFF. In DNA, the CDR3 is TGTGCCAGCAGGGGCTCGAGCGGGAGACCGCAGTTCTTC.

CDR3 in DNA: TGTGCCAGCAGTCGAGATAGCGGGAGGGGCGAGCAGTACTTC. Protein: CASSRDSGRGEQYF. The V and J genes are TRBV6-5 and TRBJ2-7; 11 bases match TRBD2. This CDR3 contains 14 residues. After removal of 5 bases from V and 6 bases from J, the junction contained 6 bases not matched to a gene. Germline CDR1 MNHEY, CDR2 SVGAGI.

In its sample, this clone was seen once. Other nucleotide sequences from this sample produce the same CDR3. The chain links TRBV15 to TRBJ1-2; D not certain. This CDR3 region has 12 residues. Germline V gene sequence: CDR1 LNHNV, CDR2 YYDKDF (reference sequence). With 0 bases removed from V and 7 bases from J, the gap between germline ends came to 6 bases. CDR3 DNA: TGTGCCACCAGCAGAGATACGGGTGGCTACACCTTC. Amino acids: CATSRDTGGYTF.

The CDR3 nucleotides read TGCAGCGCACCTGATAACGGGGTAGGAGACACTGAAGCTTTCTTT. Amino acid sequence: CSAPDNGVGDTEAFF. The chain recombines TRBV29-1 with TRBJ1-1, with no clear D. The CDR3 is 15 residues long. Germline V lookup: CDR1 SQVTM, CDR2 ANQGSEA. V was pared by 7 bases and J by 3 bases, with 21 bases between.

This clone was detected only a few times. The CDR3 reads CASRPGQGNYGYTF. In DNA, the CDR3 is TGTGCCAGCAGGCCGGGACAGGGGAACTATGGCTACACCTTC. J is TRBJ1-2 and V is TRBV6-6, with 10 bases lining up with TRBD1. The trim removed 6 bases at V and 2 bases at J, leaving 3 bases unmatched. The CDR3 is made up of 14 amino acids. Per the germline V gene, CDR1 is MNHNY and CDR2 is SVGAGI (reference sequence).

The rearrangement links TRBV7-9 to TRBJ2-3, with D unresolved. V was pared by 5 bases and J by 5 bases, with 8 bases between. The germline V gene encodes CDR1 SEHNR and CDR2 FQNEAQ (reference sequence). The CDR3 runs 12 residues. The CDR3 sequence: CASSDRGDTQYF. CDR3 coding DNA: TGTGCCAGCAGCGACCGCGGAGATACGCAGTATTTT.

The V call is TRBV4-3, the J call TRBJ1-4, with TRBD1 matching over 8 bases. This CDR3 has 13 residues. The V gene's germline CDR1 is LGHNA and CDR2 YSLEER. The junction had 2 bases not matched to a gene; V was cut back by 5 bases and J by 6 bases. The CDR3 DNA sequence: TGCGCCAGCAGCGGACAGGGTCATGAAAAACTGTTTTTT. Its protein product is CASSGQGHEKLFF.

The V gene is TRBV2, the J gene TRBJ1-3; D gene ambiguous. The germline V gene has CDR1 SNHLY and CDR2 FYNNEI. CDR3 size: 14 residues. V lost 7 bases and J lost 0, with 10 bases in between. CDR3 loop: CASIGGSSGNTIYF. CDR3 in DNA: TGTGCCAGCATAGGCGGGAGCTCTGGAAACACCATATATTTT.

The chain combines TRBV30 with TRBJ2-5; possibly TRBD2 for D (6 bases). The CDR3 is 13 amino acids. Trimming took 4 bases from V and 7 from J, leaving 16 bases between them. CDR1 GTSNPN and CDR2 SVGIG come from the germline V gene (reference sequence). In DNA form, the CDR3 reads TGTGCCTGGAAAACGGGCGGGACGGGGACCCAGTACTTC. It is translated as CAWKTGGTGTQYF.

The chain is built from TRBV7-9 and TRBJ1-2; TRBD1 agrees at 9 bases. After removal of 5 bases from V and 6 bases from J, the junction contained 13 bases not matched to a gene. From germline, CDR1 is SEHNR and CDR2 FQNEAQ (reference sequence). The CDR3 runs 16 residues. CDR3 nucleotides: TGTGCCAGCAGCGGGACAGGGAATCTGTCGGGAGATGGCTACACCTTC. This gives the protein CASSGTGNLSGDGYTF.

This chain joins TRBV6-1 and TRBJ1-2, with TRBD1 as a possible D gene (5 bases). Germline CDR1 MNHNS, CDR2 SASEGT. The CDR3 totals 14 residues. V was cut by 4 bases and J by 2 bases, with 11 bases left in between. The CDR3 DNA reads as TGTGCCAGCAGTGGCGCAGGGATCAACTATGGCTACACCTTC. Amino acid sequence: CASSGAGINYGYTF.

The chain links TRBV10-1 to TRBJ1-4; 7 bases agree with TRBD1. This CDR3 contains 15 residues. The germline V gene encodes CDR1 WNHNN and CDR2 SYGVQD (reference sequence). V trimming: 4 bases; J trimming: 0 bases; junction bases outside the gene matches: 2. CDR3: CASSGTGPTNEKLFF. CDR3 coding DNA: TGCGCCAGCAGTGGGACAGGCCCAACTAATGAAAAACTGTTTTTT.

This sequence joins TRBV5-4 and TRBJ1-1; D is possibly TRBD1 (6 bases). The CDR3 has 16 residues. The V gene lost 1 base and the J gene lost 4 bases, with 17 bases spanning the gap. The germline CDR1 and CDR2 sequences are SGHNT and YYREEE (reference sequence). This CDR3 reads CASSLLVSSGATEAFF. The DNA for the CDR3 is TGTGCCAGCAGCTTGTTGGTGAGTTCAGGGGCCACTGAAGCTTTCTTT. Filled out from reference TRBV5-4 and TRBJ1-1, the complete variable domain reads ETGVTQSPTHLIKTRGQQVTLRCSSQSGHNTVSWYQQALGQGPQFIFQYYREEENGRGNFPPRFSGLQFPNYSSELNVNALELDDSALYLCASSLLVSSGATEAFFGQGTRLTVV.